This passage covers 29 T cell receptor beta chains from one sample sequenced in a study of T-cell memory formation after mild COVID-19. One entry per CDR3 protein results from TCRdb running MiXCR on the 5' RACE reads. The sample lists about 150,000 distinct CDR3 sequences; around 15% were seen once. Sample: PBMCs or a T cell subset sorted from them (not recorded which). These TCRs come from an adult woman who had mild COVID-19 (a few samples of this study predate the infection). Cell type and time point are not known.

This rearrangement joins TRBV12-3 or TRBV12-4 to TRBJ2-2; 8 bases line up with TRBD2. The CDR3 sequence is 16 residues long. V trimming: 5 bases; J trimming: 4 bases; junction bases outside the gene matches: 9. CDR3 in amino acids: CASSGRLASVTGELFF. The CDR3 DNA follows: TGTGCCAGCAGTGGTAGACTAGCGAGTGTCACCGGGGAGCTGTTTTTT.

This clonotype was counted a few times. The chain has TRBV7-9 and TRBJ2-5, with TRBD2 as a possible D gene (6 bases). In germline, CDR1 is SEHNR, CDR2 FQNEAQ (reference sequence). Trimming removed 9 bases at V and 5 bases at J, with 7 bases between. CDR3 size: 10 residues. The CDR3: CASRGETQYF. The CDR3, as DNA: TGTGCCAGTCGGGGGGAGACCCAGTACTTC.

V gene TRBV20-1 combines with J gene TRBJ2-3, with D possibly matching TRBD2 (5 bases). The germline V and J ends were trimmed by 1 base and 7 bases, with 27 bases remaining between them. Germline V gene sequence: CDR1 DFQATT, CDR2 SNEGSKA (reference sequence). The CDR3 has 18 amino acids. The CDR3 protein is CSARGSAGQVGALYTQYF. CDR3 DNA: TGCAGTGCTAGAGGTTCCGCGGGCCAAGTCGGCGCACTATATACGCAGTATTTT.

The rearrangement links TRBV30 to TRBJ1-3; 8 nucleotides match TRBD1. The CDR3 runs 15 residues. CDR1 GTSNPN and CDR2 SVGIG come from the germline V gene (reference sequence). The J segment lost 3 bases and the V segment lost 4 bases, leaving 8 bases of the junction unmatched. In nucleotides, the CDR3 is TGTGCCTGGATCCTCTCCAGGGGGCTTGGAAACACCATATATTTT. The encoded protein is CAWILSRGLGNTIYF.

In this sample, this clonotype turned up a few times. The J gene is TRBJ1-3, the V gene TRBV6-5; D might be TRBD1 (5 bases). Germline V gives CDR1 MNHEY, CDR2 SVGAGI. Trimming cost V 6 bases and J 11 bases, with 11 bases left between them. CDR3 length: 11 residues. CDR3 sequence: CASRRGRAIYF. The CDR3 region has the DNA TGTGCCAGCAGGAGGGGTAGGGCCATATATTTT.

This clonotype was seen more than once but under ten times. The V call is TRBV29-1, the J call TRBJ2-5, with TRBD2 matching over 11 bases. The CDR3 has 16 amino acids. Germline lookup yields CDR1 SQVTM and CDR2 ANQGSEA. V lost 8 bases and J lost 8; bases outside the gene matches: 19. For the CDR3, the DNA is TGCAGCTCCGCCCGCTTTCCCGGGACTAGCGGAATTACCCAGTACTTC. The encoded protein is CSSARFPGTSGITQYF.

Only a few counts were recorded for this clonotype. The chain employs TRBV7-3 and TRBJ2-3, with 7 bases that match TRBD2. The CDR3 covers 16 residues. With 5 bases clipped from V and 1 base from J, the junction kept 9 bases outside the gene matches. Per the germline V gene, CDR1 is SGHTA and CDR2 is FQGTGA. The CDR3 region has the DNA TGTGCCAGCAGCCCCGGGCGCGGGGGAGGCACAGATACGCAGTATTTT. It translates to CASSPGRGGGTDTQYF.

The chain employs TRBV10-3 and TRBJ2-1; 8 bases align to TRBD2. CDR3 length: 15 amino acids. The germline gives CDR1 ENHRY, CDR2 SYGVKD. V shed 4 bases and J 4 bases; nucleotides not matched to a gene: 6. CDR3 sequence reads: CAISGSAGGYNEQFF. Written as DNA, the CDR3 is TGTGCCATCAGTGGGTCGGCGGGGGGTTACAATGAGCAGTTCTTC.

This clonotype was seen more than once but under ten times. CDR3 DNA sequence: TGTGCCAGCAGCCCCGGGACCCTAAGGGTCTACGAGCAGTACTTC. Its protein product is CASSPGTLRVYEQYF. The chain joins TRBV7-9 to TRBJ2-7; D is tentatively TRBD1 or TRBD2 (5 bases each). V was trimmed by 5 bases and J by 3 bases, leaving 17 bases between them. The germline V gene encodes CDR1 SEHNR and CDR2 FQNEAQ (reference sequence). This CDR3 spans 15 amino acids. The entire variable domain, with the rest obtained from reference TRBV7-9 and TRBJ2-7, is as follows: DTGVSQNPRHKITKRGQNVTFRCDPISEHNRLYWYRQTLGQGPEFLTYFQNEAQLEKSRLLSDRFSAERPKGSFSTLEIQRTEQGDSAMYLCASSPGTLRVYEQYFGPGTRLTVT.

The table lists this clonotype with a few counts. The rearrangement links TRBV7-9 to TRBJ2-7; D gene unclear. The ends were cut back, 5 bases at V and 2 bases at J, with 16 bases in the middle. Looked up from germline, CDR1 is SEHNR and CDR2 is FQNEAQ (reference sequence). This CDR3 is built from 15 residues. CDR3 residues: CASSPGKGRTYEQYF. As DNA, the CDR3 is TGTGCCAGCAGCCCTGGGAAGGGTCGCACCTACGAGCAGTACTTC.

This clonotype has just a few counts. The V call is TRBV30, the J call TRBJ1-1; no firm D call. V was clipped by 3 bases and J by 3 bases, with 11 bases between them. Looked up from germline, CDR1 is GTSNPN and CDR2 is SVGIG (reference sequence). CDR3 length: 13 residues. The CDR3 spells CAWRGMGYTEAFF. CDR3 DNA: TGTGCCTGGAGGGGCATGGGATACACTGAAGCTTTCTTT.

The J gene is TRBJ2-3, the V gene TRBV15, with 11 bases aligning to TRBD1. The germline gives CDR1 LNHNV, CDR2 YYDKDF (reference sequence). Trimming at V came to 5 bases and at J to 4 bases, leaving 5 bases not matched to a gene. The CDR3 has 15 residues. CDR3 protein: CATSAGQGVADTQYF. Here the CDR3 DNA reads TGTGCCACCAGCGCGGGACAGGGGGTTGCAGATACGCAGTATTTT.

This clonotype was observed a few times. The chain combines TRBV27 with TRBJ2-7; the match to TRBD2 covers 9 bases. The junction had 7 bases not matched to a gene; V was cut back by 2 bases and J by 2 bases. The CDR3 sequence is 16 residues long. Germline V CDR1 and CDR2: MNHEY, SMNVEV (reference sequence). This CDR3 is CASSLTLAGAPYEQYF. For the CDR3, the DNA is TGTGCCAGCAGTTTAACTTTAGCGGGGGCTCCCTACGAGCAGTACTTC.

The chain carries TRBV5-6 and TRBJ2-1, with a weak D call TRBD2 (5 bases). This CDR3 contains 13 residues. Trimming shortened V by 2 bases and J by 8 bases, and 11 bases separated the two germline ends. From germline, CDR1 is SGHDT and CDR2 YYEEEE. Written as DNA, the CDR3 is TGTGCCAGCAGCTTTCGGCTAGCCCATGAGCAGTTCTTC. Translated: CASSFRLAHEQFF. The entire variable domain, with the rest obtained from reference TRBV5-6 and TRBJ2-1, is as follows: DAGVTQSPTHLIKTRGQQVTLRCSPKSGHDTVSWYQQALGQGPQFIFQYYEEEERQRGNFPDRFSGHQFPNYSSELNVNALLLGDSALYLCASSFRLAHEQFFGPGTRLTVL.

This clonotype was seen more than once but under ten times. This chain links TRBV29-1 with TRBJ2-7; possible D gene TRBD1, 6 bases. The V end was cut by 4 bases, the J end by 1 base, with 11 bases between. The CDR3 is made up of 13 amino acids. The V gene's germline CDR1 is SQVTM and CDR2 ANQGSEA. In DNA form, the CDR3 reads TGCAGCGTTGCGACAGGCTTATCCTACGAGCAGTACTTC. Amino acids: CSVATGLSYEQYF.

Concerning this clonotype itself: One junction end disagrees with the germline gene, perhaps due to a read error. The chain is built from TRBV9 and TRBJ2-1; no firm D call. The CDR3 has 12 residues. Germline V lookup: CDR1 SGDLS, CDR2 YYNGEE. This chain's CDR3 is CASSGSYNEKFF. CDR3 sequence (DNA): TGTGCCAGCAGCGGGTCGTACAATGAGAAGTTCTTC.

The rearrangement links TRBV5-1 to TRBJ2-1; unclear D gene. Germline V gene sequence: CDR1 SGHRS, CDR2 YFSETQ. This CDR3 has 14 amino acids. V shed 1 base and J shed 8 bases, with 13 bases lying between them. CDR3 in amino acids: CASSLSVITHEQFF. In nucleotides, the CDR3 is TGCGCCAGCAGCTTGAGTGTAATTACCCATGAGCAGTTCTTC. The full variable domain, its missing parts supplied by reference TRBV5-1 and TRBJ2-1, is KAGVTQTPRYLIKTRGQQVTLSCSPISGHRSVSWYQQTPGQGLQFLFEYFSETQRNKGNFPGRFSGRQFSNSRSEMNVSTLELGDSALYLCASSLSVITHEQFFGPGTRLTVL.

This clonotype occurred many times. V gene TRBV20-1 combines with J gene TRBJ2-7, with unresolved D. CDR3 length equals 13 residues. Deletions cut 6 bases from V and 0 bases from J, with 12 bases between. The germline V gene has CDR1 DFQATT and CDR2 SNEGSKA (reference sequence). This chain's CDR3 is CSALQLVSYEQYF. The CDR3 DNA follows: TGCAGTGCCCTCCAGCTGGTCTCCTACGAGCAGTACTTC.

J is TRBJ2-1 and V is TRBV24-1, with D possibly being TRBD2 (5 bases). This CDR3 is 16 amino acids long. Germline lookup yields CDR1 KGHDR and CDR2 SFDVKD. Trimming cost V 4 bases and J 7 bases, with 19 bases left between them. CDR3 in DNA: TGTGCCACCAGTGACCCCGTTCCCACGGGGAGTAATGAGCAGTTCTTC. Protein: CATSDPVPTGSNEQFF.

CDR3 DNA: TGCGCCAGCAGCGGAACTACCGGGGGAGGCGAGCAGTACTTC. Its translation: CASSGTTGGGEQYF. The chain uses TRBV5-1 and TRBJ2-7, with D perhaps matching TRBD2 (6 bases). The CDR3 runs to 14 residues. Germline V gene sequence: CDR1 SGHRS, CDR2 YFSETQ. V was cut by 4 bases and J by 6 bases, with 17 bases left in between.

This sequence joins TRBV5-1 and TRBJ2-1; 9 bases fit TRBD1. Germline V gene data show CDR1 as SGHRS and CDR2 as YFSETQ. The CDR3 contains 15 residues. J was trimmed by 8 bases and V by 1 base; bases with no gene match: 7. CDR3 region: CASSLMTGGGDEQFF. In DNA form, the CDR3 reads TGCGCCAGCAGCTTGATGACAGGGGGTGGCGATGAGCAGTTCTTC.

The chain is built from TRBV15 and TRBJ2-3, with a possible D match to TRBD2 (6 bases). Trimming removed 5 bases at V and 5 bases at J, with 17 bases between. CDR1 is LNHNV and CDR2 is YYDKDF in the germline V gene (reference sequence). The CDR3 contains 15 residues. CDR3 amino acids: CATSHDPREKDTQYF. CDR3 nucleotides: TGTGCCACCAGCCACGACCCACGGGAGAAAGATACGCAGTATTTT. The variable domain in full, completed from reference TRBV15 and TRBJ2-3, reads DAMVIQNPRYQVTQFGKPVTLSCSQTLNHNVMYWYQQKSSQAPKLLFHYYDKDFNNEADTPDNFQSRRPNTSFCFLDIRSPGLGDTAMYLCATSHDPREKDTQYFGPGTRLTVL.

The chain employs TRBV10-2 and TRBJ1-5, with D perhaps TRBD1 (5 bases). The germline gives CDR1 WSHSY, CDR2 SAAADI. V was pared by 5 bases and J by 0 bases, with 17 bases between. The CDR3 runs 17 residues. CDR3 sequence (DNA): TGCGCCAGCAGTTTAGACAGCCCTCGATTTAGCAATCAGCCCCAGCATTTT. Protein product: CASSLDSPRFSNQPQHF.

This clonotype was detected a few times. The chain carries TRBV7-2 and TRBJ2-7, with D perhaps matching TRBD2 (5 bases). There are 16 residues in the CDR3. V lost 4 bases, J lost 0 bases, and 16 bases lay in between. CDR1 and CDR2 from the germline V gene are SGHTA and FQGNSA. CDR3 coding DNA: TGTGCCAGCAGCTCATTTCCCCGGGGTAGCTCCTACGAGCAGTACTTC. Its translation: CASSSFPRGSSYEQYF.

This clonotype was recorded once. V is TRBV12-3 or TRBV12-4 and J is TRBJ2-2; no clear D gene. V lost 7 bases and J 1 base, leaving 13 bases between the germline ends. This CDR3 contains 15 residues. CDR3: CASNFRLQNTGELFF. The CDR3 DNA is TGTGCCAGCAACTTCAGATTACAGAACACCGGGGAGCTGTTTTTT.

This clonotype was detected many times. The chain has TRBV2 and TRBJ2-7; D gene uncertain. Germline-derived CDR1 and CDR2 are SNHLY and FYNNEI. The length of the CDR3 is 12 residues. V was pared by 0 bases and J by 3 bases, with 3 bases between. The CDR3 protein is CASSEAGYEQYF. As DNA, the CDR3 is TGTGCCAGCAGTGAAGCGGGCTACGAGCAGTACTTC.

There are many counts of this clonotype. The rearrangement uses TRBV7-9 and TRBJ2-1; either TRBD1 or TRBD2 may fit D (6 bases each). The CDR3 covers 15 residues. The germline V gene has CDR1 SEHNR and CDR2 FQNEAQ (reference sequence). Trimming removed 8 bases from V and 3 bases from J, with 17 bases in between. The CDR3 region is CASARGGNGYNEQFF. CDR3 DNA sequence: TGTGCCAGCGCGAGAGGGGGGAACGGCTACAATGAGCAGTTCTTC.

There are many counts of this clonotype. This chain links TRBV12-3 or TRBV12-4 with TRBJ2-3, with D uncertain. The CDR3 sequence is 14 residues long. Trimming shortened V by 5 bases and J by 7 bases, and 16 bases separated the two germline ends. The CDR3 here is CASSLGEVVNTQYF. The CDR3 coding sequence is TGTGCCAGCAGTCTTGGAGAGGTTGTAAATACGCAGTATTTT.

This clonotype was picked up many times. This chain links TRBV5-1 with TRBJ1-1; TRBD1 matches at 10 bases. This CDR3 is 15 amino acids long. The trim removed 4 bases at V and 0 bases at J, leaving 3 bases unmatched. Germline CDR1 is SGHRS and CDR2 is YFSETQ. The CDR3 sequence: CASSRTGGMNTEAFF. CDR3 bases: TGCGCCAGCAGCAGGACAGGGGGAATGAACACTGAAGCTTTCTTT.